What follows are 25 T cell receptor beta chains derived from one specimen sequenced in a study of glioma-infiltrating T cells after dendritic cell vaccination. This table comes from immunoSEQ multiplex PCR, and its TCRdb copy is limited to in-frame clones, with some not included. The sample yields approximately 85,000 clones, roughly 85% seen once. The time point: after dendritic cell vaccination, including at tumor progression/relapse. The material was blood, obtained after dendritic cell vaccination. These TCRs come from a human donor with glioblastoma.

In DNA form, the CDR3 reads TGCAGCGTTGGGGGAGCGGGAGGGGATACGCAGTATTTT. It codes for CSVGGAGGDTQYF. This chain links TRBV29-1 with TRBJ2-3; 10 bases line up with TRBD2. V was pared by 4 bases and J by 6 bases, with 4 bases of the junction left unmatched. CDR1 is SQVTM and CDR2 is ANQGSEA in the germline V gene. The length of the CDR3 is 13 residues.

In its sample, this clone was seen a few times. J is TRBJ2-3 and V is TRBV5-5; 7 bases agree with TRBD2. The CDR3 sequence is 15 residues long. Germline V CDR1 and CDR2: SGHKS, YYEKEE (reference sequence). Trimming at V came to 4 bases and at J to 0 bases, leaving 5 bases not matched to a gene. The CDR3 spells CASSRTSFSTDTQYF. CDR3 nucleotide sequence: TGTGCCAGCAGCCGGACTAGTTTTAGCACAGATACGCAGTATTTT. Full variable domain (outside the CDR3, taken from reference TRBV5-5 and TRBJ2-3): DAGVTQSPTHLIKTRGQQVTLRCSPISGHKSVSWYQQVLGQGPQFIFQYYEKEERGRGNFPDRFSARQFPNYSSELNVNALLLGDSALYLCASSRTSFSTDTQYFGPGTRLTVL.

V and J are TRBV6-5 and TRBJ2-7; 9 bases agree with TRBD1. This CDR3 region has 15 residues. In germline, CDR1 is MNHEY, CDR2 SVGAGI. The trim removed 4 bases at V and 0 bases at J, leaving 4 bases unmatched. The CDR3 protein is CASSSGGQGSYEQYF. The CDR3 DNA reads as TGTGCCAGCAGTTCAGGGGGACAGGGCTCCTACGAGCAGTACTTC.

V is TRBV6-5 and J is TRBJ2-1; no clear D gene. The CDR3 has 14 amino acids. V was clipped by 5 bases and J by 7 bases, with 15 bases between them. CDR1 is MNHEY, CDR2 SVGAGI, per germline. The CDR3 sequence is CASSRSISTNEQFF. As DNA, the CDR3 is TGTGCCAGCAGTCGATCAATTAGTACGAATGAGCAGTTCTTC.

In nucleotides, the CDR3 is TGTGCCAGCAGTTTCATGAGCGGGAGTACCGGGGAGCTGTTTTTT. Amino acid sequence: CASSFMSGSTGELFF. The J gene is TRBJ2-2, the V gene TRBV27, with 8 bases lining up with TRBD2. V was clipped by 3 bases and J by 5 bases; unmatched bases: 5. This CDR3 comprises 15 residues. From germline, CDR1 is MNHEY and CDR2 SMNVEV (reference sequence).

About this clone: Other DNA sequences in this sample translate to the same CDR3. V is TRBV5-6 and J is TRBJ2-7; 9 nucleotides line up with TRBD1. CDR1 and CDR2 from the germline V gene are SGHDT and YYEEEE. The CDR3 is made up of 14 amino acids. Trimming cost V 4 bases and J 2 bases; bases outside gene matches: 4. CDR3 coding DNA: TGTGCCAGCAGCCTCGGGACAGGGACCTACGAGCAGTACTTC. Its protein product is CASSLGTGTYEQYF.

The chain has TRBV19 and TRBJ2-2; no definite D call. In germline, CDR1 is LNHDA, CDR2 SQIVND (reference sequence). Trimming cost V 6 bases and J 0 bases, with 8 bases left between them. The CDR3 runs 14 residues. The CDR3 coding sequence is TGTGCCAGTAGCGCTAAAACGAACACCGGGGAGCTGTTTTTT. Protein product: CASSAKTNTGELFF.

The chain employs TRBV29-1 and TRBJ2-7, with 10 bases matching TRBD2. The CDR3 has 14 amino acids. Germline assignment: CDR1 SQVTM and CDR2 ANQGSEA. The ends lost 4 bases at V and 2 bases at J; junction bases unmatched: 5. The CDR3 DNA follows: TGCAGCGTTGTGTGGCTAGCGGGAGCCTACGAGCAGTACTTC. Translation: CSVVWLAGAYEQYF.

The CDR3 loop reads CASSLAGRDRGRYGYTF. The CDR3 nucleotides read TGTGCCAGCAGCTTAGCGGGAAGGGACAGAGGAAGGTATGGCTACACCTTC. This chain links TRBV11-2 with TRBJ1-2; 7 positions match TRBD1. V lost 1 base and J lost 5; bases outside the gene matches: 13. The CDR3 runs to 17 residues. Per the germline V gene, CDR1 is SGHAT and CDR2 is FQNNGV.

The V call is TRBV5-4, the J call TRBJ2-5; 10 bases line up with TRBD2. V lost 1 base and J lost 1; bases outside the gene matches: 4. CDR1 is SGHNT, CDR2 YYREEE, per germline (reference sequence). The CDR3 sequence is 16 residues long. The CDR3 region has the DNA TGTGCCAGCAGCTTGCGGACTAGCGGATCCCAAGAGACCCAGTACTTC. It translates to CASSLRTSGSQETQYF.

The chain combines TRBV7-8 with TRBJ1-4, with D unresolved. V lost 4 bases and J 4 bases, leaving 7 bases between the germline ends. This CDR3 comprises 13 residues. Germline V gene lookup returns CDR1 SGHVS and CDR2 FQNEAQ. CDR3 DNA: TGTGCCAGCAGCTACAGAGTTAATGAAAAACTGTTTTTT. Amino acids: CASSYRVNEKLFF.

The gene calls are TRBV15 and TRBJ1-1; 8 bases align to TRBD1. This CDR3 comprises 16 residues. The germline CDR1 and CDR2 sequences are LNHNV and YYDKDF (reference sequence). V shed 3 bases, J shed 0 bases, and the junction held 6 bases outside the gene matches. The CDR3 region is CATSRGPGQVNTEAFF. CDR3 coding DNA: TGTGCCACCAGCAGGGGTCCGGGACAGGTGAACACTGAAGCTTTCTTT.

The chain is built from TRBV2 and TRBJ1-5, with unresolved D. Germline loops: CDR1 SNHLY, CDR2 FYNNEI. Between the trimmed V and J ends, which lost 3 bases and 7 bases, there was a span of 10 bases. The CDR3 consists of 13 residues. CDR3 protein: CASSDSEHQPQHF. For the CDR3, the DNA is TGTGCCAGCAGTGATTCAGAACACCAGCCCCAGCATTTT.

V gene TRBV6-8 combines with J gene TRBJ2-1; 9 bases fit TRBD1. The CDR3 runs 13 residues. CDR1 MNHGY and CDR2 SAAAGT come from the germline V gene. Trimming took 6 bases from V and 5 from J; bases not matched to a gene: 2. The CDR3 loop reads CASRGQGDNEQFF. The CDR3 DNA reads as TGTGCCAGCAGGGGACAGGGTGACAATGAGCAGTTCTTC.

This sequence joins TRBV4-3 and TRBJ2-6, with D hard to call. Germline assignment: CDR1 LGHNA and CDR2 YSLEER. The germline V and J ends were trimmed by 0 bases and 0 bases, with 3 bases remaining between them. There are 15 residues in the CDR3. The DNA of the CDR3 is TGCGCCAGCAGCCAAGAGAGCTCTGGGGCCAACGTCCTGACTTTC. Encoded protein: CASSQESSGANVLTF.

This clone was seen only once. The chain employs TRBV7-9 and TRBJ1-6; 7 nucleotides line up with TRBD1. This CDR3 spans 14 amino acids. Germline CDR1 and CDR2: SEHNR and FQNEAQ (reference sequence). The J segment lost 4 bases and the V segment lost 3 bases, leaving 0 bases of the junction unmatched. The CDR3 nucleotides are TGTGCCAGCAGCTTGACAGGGTATAATTCACCCCTCCACTTT. It translates to CASSLTGYNSPLHF.

The chain employs TRBV5-6 and TRBJ1-5; D perhaps matches TRBD1 (6 bases). The CDR3 sequence is 13 residues long. Germline V gene sequence: CDR1 SGHDT, CDR2 YYEEEE. V was trimmed by 4 bases and J by 7 bases, leaving 12 bases between them. The CDR3 sequence is CASSQKGGQPQHF. CDR3 DNA sequence: TGTGCCAGCAGCCAGAAAGGGGGACAGCCCCAGCATTTT.

The V gene is TRBV2, the J gene TRBJ2-3; TRBD2 might be the D (5 bases). Germline loops: CDR1 SNHLY, CDR2 FYNNEI. The CDR3 extends over 14 amino acids. The V end was cut by 5 bases, the J end by 0 bases, with 9 bases between. In DNA form, the CDR3 reads TGTGCCAGCAGTTTCCTAGCTAGCACAGATACGCAGTATTTT. It is translated as CASSFLASTDTQYF.

The J gene is TRBJ1-4, the V gene TRBV15; no reliable D call. Germline-derived CDR1 and CDR2 are LNHNV and YYDKDF (reference sequence). V was cut by 3 bases and J by 5 bases, with 16 bases left in between. This CDR3 contains 16 residues. The CDR3 loop is CATSSLVTGVNEKLFF. The CDR3, as DNA: TGTGCCACCAGCAGCCTAGTTACGGGTGTAAATGAAAAACTGTTTTTT.

The chain combines TRBV7-2 with TRBJ1-5; 7 bases are a match to TRBD1. V lost 5 bases and J lost 0; bases outside the gene matches: 4. The CDR3 runs 15 residues. Germline loops: CDR1 SGHTA, CDR2 FQGNSA. The CDR3 DNA sequence: TGTGCCAGCAGCAAGGACAGGTATAGCAATCAGCCCCAGCATTTT. This encodes CASSKDRYSNQPQHF.

The table lists this clone with a few counts. V gene TRBV7-3 combines with J gene TRBJ1-5, with 11 bases aligning to TRBD1. This CDR3 comprises 18 residues. V lost 9 bases to trimming and J lost 0 bases; unmatched junction nucleotides: 13. Germline V gives CDR1 SGHTA, CDR2 FQGTGA. CDR3 region: CASQGQGGLIYSNQPQHF. The CDR3 bases are TGTGCCAGTCAGGGACAGGGGGGGTTGATTTATAGCAATCAGCCCCAGCATTTT.

The chain couples TRBV19 to TRBJ2-2; D possibly corresponds to TRBD1 (5 bases). The CDR3 has 15 residues. Germline CDR1 and CDR2: LNHDA and SQIVND (reference sequence). V dropped 3 bases and J dropped 4 bases, with 12 bases sitting between them. The DNA of the CDR3 is TGTGCCAGTAGTATTTCAGGGTCGGGCACCGGGGAGCTGTTTTTT. Its translation: CASSISGSGTGELFF.

The V call is TRBV5-3, the J call TRBJ2-3; D is unclear. TRBV5-3 is classed as an ORF, of uncertain function. The CDR3 extends over 13 amino acids. V gave up 3 bases and J gave up 5 bases, with 10 bases separating them. The CDR3 protein is CARSSTRRDTQYF. CDR3 in DNA: TGTGCCAGAAGCTCCACCCGGAGAGATACGCAGTATTTT.

This clone was observed a handful of times. For the CDR3, the DNA is TGTGCCAGCAGCTTACACGCCGGCACCAGCGGAAGAGATGGCTACACCTTC. Its translation: CASSLHAGTSGRDGYTF. The chain uses TRBV11-2 and TRBJ1-2; D is uncertain. CDR3 length equals 17 residues. Germline V CDR1 and CDR2: SGHAT, FQNNGV. Trimming stripped 2 bases from V and 6 bases from J, with 22 bases between.

The rearrangement uses TRBV5-1 and TRBJ2-3, with D perhaps TRBD1 (5 bases). Germline V lookup: CDR1 SGHRS, CDR2 YFSETQ. The ends were cut back, 3 bases at V and 5 bases at J, with 13 bases in the middle. The CDR3 covers 14 residues. CDR3 DNA: TGCGCCAGCAGCTCCAGTTCAGGGAAAGATACGCAGTATTTT. This translates into CASSSSSGKDTQYF.